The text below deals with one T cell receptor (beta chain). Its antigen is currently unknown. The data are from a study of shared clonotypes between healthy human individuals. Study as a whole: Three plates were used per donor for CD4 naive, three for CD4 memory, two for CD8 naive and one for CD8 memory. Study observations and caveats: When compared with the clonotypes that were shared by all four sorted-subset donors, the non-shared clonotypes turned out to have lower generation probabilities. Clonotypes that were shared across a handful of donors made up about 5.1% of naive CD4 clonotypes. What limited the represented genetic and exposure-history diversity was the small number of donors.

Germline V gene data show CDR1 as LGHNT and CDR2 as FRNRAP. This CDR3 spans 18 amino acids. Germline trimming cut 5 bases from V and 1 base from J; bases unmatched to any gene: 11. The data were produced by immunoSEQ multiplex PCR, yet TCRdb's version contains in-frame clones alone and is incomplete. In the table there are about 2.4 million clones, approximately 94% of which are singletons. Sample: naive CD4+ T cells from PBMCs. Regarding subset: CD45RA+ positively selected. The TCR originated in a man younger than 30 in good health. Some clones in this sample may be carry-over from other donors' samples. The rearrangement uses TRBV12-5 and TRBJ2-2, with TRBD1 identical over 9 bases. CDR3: CASGPRDRAGVNTGELFF. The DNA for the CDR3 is TGTGCTAGTGGTCCACGGGACAGGGCGGGGGTGAACACCGGGGAGCTGTTTTTT.